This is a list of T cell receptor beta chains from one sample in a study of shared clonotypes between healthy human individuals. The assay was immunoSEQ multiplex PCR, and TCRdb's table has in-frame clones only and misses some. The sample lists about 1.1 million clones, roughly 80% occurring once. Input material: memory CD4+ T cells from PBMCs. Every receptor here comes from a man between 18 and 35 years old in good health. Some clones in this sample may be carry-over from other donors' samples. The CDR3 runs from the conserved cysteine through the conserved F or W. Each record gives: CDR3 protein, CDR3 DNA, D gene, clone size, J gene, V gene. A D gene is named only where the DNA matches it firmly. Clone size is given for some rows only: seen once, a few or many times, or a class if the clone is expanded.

CDR3 protein: CASSQARGGATSGGLSDTQYF
CDR3 DNA: TGCGCCAGCAGCCAAGCCCGGGGAGGGGCAACTAGCGGGGGGCTGTCGGATACGCAGTATTTT
D gene: TRBD2
clone size: -
J gene: TRBJ2-3
V gene: TRBV4-1

CDR3 protein: CASSEGRSSGNTIYF
CDR3 DNA: TGTGCCAGCAGTGAGGGCCGGAGCTCTGGAAACACCATATATTTT
D gene: -
clone size: -
J gene: TRBJ1-3
V gene: TRBV2

CDR3 protein: CAWSAGQGDQPQHF
CDR3 DNA: TGTGCCTGGAGTGCTGGACAGGGTGATCAGCCCCAGCATTTT
D gene: TRBD1
clone size: many
J gene: TRBJ1-5
V gene: TRBV30

CDR3 protein: CASSLQQETQYF
CDR3 DNA: TGCGCCAGCAGCCTACAACAGGAGACCCAGTACTTC
D gene: -
clone size: -
J gene: TRBJ2-5
V gene: TRBV5-1

CDR3 protein: CASSRLGGEVQETQYF
CDR3 DNA: TGTGCCAGCAGCCGCCTTGGGGGAGAGGTCCAAGAGACCCAGTACTTC
D gene: -
clone size: -
J gene: TRBJ2-5
V gene: TRBV4-2

CDR3 protein: CASSPEEGVGEQFF
CDR3 DNA: TGTGCCAGCAGCCCGGAGGAGGGTGTAGGTGAGCAGTTCTTC
D gene: -
clone size: -
J gene: TRBJ2-1
V gene: TRBV5-6

CDR3 protein: CAWSSPQWNTEAFF
CDR3 DNA: TGTGCCTGGAGTTCACCTCAATGGAACACTGAAGCTTTCTTT
D gene: -
clone size: -
J gene: TRBJ1-1
V gene: TRBV30

CDR3 protein: CASSTNRAGANVLTF
CDR3 DNA: TGTGCCAGTAGTACTAACAGGGCTGGGGCCAACGTCCTGACTTTC
D gene: -
clone size: many
J gene: TRBJ2-6
V gene: TRBV19

CDR3 protein: CASSHPTLTTTDTQYF
CDR3 DNA: TGTGCCAGCAGTCATCCGACTCTTACCACAACAGATACGCAGTATTTT
D gene: -
clone size: -
J gene: TRBJ2-3
V gene: TRBV5-5

CDR3 protein: CASRHSGGPSSYEQYF
CDR3 DNA: TGTGCCAGTAGGCATTCAGGGGGTCCTAGCTCCTACGAGCAGTACTTC
D gene: TRBD1
clone size: few
J gene: TRBJ2-7
V gene: TRBV19

CDR3 protein: CAIRPGQGAGRTDTQYF
CDR3 DNA: TGTGCCATCAGGCCGGGACAGGGGGCCGGACGAACAGATACGCAGTATTTT
D gene: TRBD1
clone size: -
J gene: TRBJ2-3
V gene: TRBV10-3

CDR3 protein: CASRGAGAYNEQFF
CDR3 DNA: TGTGCCAGTAGAGGAGCGGGGGCCTACAATGAGCAGTTCTTC
D gene: TRBD2
clone size: -
J gene: TRBJ2-1
V gene: TRBV19

CDR3 protein: CASSGGQHRSPHTF
CDR3 DNA: TGTGCCAGCAGTGGAGGACAGCATCGGTCCCCTCACACCTTC
D gene: -
clone size: once
J gene: TRBJ1-2
V gene: TRBV6-1

CDR3 protein: CASSETSGAYEQYF
CDR3 DNA: TGTGCCAGCAGCGAGACTAGCGGCGCCTACGAGCAGTACTTC
D gene: TRBD2
clone size: -
J gene: TRBJ2-7
V gene: TRBV28

CDR3 protein: CAISPGLAFTDTQYF
CDR3 DNA: TGTGCCATCAGCCCGGGACTAGCCTTCACAGATACGCAGTATTTT
D gene: TRBD2
clone size: -
J gene: TRBJ2-3
V gene: TRBV10-3

CDR3 protein: CASSHESGTGFEKLFF
CDR3 DNA: TGTGCCAGCAGCCATGAATCCGGGACAGGGTTTGAAAAACTGTTTTTT
D gene: TRBD1
clone size: -
J gene: TRBJ1-4
V gene: TRBV4-2

CDR3 protein: CASSSLGGTITDTQYF
CDR3 DNA: TGTGCCAGCAGCTCCTTGGGGGGGACGATCACAGATACGCAGTATTTT
D gene: TRBD2
clone size: -
J gene: TRBJ2-3
V gene: TRBV7-8